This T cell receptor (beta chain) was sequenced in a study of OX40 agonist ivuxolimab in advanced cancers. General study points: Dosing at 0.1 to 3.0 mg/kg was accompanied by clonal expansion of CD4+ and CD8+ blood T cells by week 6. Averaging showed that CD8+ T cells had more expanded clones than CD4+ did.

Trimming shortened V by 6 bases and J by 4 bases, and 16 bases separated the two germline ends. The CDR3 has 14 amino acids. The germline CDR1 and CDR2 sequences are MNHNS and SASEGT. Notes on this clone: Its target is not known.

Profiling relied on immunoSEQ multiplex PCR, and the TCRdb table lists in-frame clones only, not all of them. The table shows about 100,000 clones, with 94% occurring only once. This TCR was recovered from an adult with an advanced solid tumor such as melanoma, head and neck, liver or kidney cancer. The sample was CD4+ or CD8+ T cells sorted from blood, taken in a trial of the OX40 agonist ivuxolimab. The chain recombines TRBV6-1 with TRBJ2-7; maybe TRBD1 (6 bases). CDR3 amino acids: CASSQGMTSYEQYF. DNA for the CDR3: TGTGCCAGCAGCCAGGGGATGACATCATACGAGCAGTACTTC.